The clone carrying this T cell receptor beta chain occurred once. With 60 Vbeta and 13 Jbeta primers, the PCR was carried out. Using immunoSEQ multiplex PCR, the repertoire was profiled, and TCRdb retains in-frame clones only, with some absent. The data show around 150,000 clones, around 63% seen once. The data were taken from a study of cytomegalovirus exposure and HLA in healthy donors. This CDR3 contains 16 residues. V lost 4 bases and J lost 8; bases outside the gene matches: 9. The germline V gene has CDR1 SGHRS and CDR2 YFSETQ. The chain employs TRBV5-1 and TRBJ2-3; 14 bases are shared with TRBD2. The sequenced sample consisted of PBMCs. The sequence derives from a human donor in good health. The CDR3 bases are TGCGCCAGCAGCCAGGGACTAGCGGGAGAGGTTGGTACGCAGTATTTT. Residues: CASSQGLAGEVGTQYF.